Detailed here is one TCR beta chain. The antigen remains undetermined. Some second doses came at about 4 weeks and others at about 12 weeks; these were pooled. The method was immunoSEQ multiplex PCR; TCRdb's version includes in-frame clones alone and lacks a portion of them. The table records 120,000 or so clones, 94% of them present only once. These data are taken from a study of T cell responses to AZD1222 COVID-19 vaccine. Whole-study results and caveats: Donor demographics were predominantly white British with a female majority; clonal diversity may be underestimated. Spike-wide vaccine-associated CD4 TCRs dominated at 160-218 and 743-854.

The germline gives CDR1 SGDLS, CDR2 YYNGEE. Losses at the gene ends were 2 bases for V and 5 bases for J; bases not matched to a gene: 8. The CDR3 extends over 18 amino acids. J is TRBJ2-2 and V is TRBV9; 14 positions agree with TRBD2. Sequencing was performed on peripheral blood, taken 28 days after the second AZD1222 dose. The source of this sequence is an adult who received the AZD1222 COVID-19 vaccine. For the CDR3, the DNA is TGTGCCAGCAGCGTTGAGGGACTAGCGGGAGCGGGGACCGGGGAGCTGTTTTTT. The encoded protein is CASSVEGLAGAGTGELFF.